This T cell receptor (beta chain) came from a study of radiation and T cells in renal cell carcinoma. About the research overall: Nephrectomy followed 15 Gy stereotactic body radiation by 4 weeks.

Whole-study results and caveats: In blood, top tumor clones expanded by 2 weeks, shrinking by 4.

Sequencing was performed with immunoSEQ multiplex PCR; in TCRdb, only in-frame clones are kept and a portion is missing. The profile shows 130,000 to 150,000 clones, 88% of them singletons. Time point meaning: baseline pretreatment blood. Treatment noted: 15 Gy SBRT to primary tumor, nephrectomy 4 weeks later. Radiation-treated patients gave blood at baseline, week 2 and week 4. Clear cell pathology was present in this patient's renal cell carcinoma. This clone was counted once. Its antigen is currently unknown. Germline V gene sequence: CDR1 SGHAT, CDR2 FQNNGV. The CDR3 covers 16 residues. V was clipped by 1 base and J by 2 bases, with 11 bases between them.

The sample consisted of blood, taken from a patient whose treatment included radiotherapy and nephrectomy. The source of this sequence is a woman between 50 and 59 years old with renal cell carcinoma. The chain has TRBV11-2 and TRBJ2-2, with a weak D call TRBD2 (6 bases). The CDR3 sequence is CASSLVWDLNTGELFF. The CDR3 DNA follows: TGTGCCAGCAGCTTAGTTTGGGACTTAAACACCGGGGAGCTGTTTTTT.